The 29 T cell receptor beta chains below were found in one sample sequenced in a study of cytomegalovirus exposure and HLA in healthy donors. It was with 60 Vbeta and 13 Jbeta primers that the PCR ran. Assay: immunoSEQ multiplex PCR; the TCRdb copy retains only in-frame clones and omits some. The table includes 90,000 to 140,000 clones, roughly 70% detected once. Sequenced: PBMCs. Receptors were obtained from a man aged 35-49 years in good health and CMV-seronegative.

The rearrangement uses TRBV19 and TRBJ2-1; the match to TRBD1 covers 7 bases. CDR3 size: 13 residues. Trimming cost V 6 bases and J 2 bases; bases outside gene matches: 1. The germline V gene encodes CDR1 LNHDA and CDR2 SQIVND (reference sequence). The CDR3 is CASSRGTYNEQFF. CDR3 coding DNA: TGTGCCAGTAGCAGGGGGACCTACAATGAGCAGTTCTTC.

The chain links TRBV7-9 to TRBJ2-7; 10 positions match TRBD1. CDR1 and CDR2 from the germline V gene are SEHNR and FQNEAQ (reference sequence). Trimming removed 1 base from V and 7 bases from J; junction bases left unmatched: 1. The CDR3 has 13 amino acids. The CDR3 nucleotides are TGTGCCAGCAGCTTAGGGGACAGGGGAGAGCAGTACTTC. Translation: CASSLGDRGEQYF.

The V gene is TRBV7-2, the J gene TRBJ1-2; TRBD1 matches at 7 bases. V dropped 5 bases and J dropped 1; count of bases not matched to a gene: 10. This CDR3 has 16 amino acids. Germline CDR1 SGHTA, CDR2 FQGNSA. As DNA, the CDR3 is TGTGCCAGCAGCCCCCGTTGGGACAGAATTAACTATGGCTACACCTTC. As protein: CASSPRWDRINYGYTF.

This clone was seen a single time. The chain combines TRBV7-2 with TRBJ1-6; 7 bases match TRBD1. CDR1 is SGHTA, CDR2 FQGNSA, per germline. J was trimmed by 9 bases and V by 4 bases; bases with no gene match: 6. This CDR3 spans 14 amino acids. This CDR3 reads CASSSGGQTSPLHF. CDR3 in DNA: TGTGCCAGCAGCTCAGGGGGTCAAACTTCACCCCTCCACTTT.

A few counts support this clone. V gene TRBV27 combines with J gene TRBJ1-4, with a possible D match to TRBD1 (6 bases). V was shortened by 7 bases and J by 5 bases, with 17 bases between the two germline ends. CDR3 length: 15 residues. Germline CDR1 is MNHEY and CDR2 is SMNVEV (reference sequence). CDR3 region: CASKRQQGQNEKLFF. CDR3 coding DNA: TGTGCCAGCAAAAGACAACAGGGCCAGAATGAAAAACTGTTTTTT.

The chain carries TRBV5-1 and TRBJ2-7, with TRBD2 matching 12 bases. The CDR3 length is 15 residues. In germline, CDR1 is SGHRS, CDR2 YFSETQ. Trimming cost V 0 bases and J 6 bases; bases outside gene matches: 4. The chain's CDR3 is CASSLVASGGGEQYF. The DNA of the CDR3 is TGCGCCAGCAGCTTGGTGGCTAGCGGGGGGGGCGAGCAGTACTTC.

The chain couples TRBV6-1 to TRBJ1-5, with TRBD1 matching 9 bases. With V trimmed by 6 bases and J by 5 bases, 8 bases remained unmatched. The CDR3 runs to 15 residues. Per germline, CDR1 MNHNS and CDR2 SASEGT. The CDR3 coding sequence is TGTGCCAGCAGAGACGCCGGGACAGGGTATCAGCCCCAGCATTTT. Encoded protein: CASRDAGTGYQPQHF.

The chain combines TRBV30 with TRBJ2-3; the match to TRBD2 covers 7 bases. The CDR3 contains 13 residues. Germline-derived CDR1 and CDR2 are GTSNPN and SVGIG (reference sequence). The V gene end was trimmed by 1 base and the J gene end by 5 bases; junction bases not matched to a gene: 3. Written as DNA, the CDR3 is TGTGCCTGGAGTGAGGTAGCGGGAGATACGCAGTATTTT. It encodes CAWSEVAGDTQYF. Variable domain in full (rest from reference TRBV30 and TRBJ2-3): SQTIHQWPATLVQPVGSPLSLECTVEGTSNPNLYWYRQAAGRGLQLLFYSVGIGQISSEVPQNLSASRPQDRQFILSSKKLLLSDSGFYLCAWSEVAGDTQYFGPGTRLTVL.

The rearrangement uses TRBV30 and TRBJ2-7; a possible D gene is TRBD2 (6 bases). V was cut by 0 bases and J by 3 bases, with 9 bases left in between. Germline V gives CDR1 GTSNPN, CDR2 SVGIG (reference sequence). This CDR3 contains 13 residues. Here the CDR3 reads CAWSVLGGYEQYF. The CDR3 bases are TGTGCCTGGAGTGTACTCGGGGGCTACGAGCAGTACTTC.

The table lists this clone with a few counts. V usage is TRBV7-9 and J usage is TRBJ1-1, with 7 bases that match TRBD1. Trimming took 0 bases from V and 3 from J; bases not matched to a gene: 7. The CDR3 consists of 16 residues. Germline CDR1 and CDR2: SEHNR and FQNEAQ (reference sequence). The CDR3 reads CASSLAPRQGDTEAFF. The CDR3 DNA follows: TGTGCCAGCAGCTTAGCGCCCAGACAGGGCGACACTGAAGCTTTCTTT.

V gene TRBV5-6 combines with J gene TRBJ1-5; 8 bases are shared with TRBD1. The germline gives CDR1 SGHDT, CDR2 YYEEEE. The CDR3 has 16 amino acids. V was pared by 5 bases and J by 0 bases, with 7 bases of the junction left unmatched. The DNA of the CDR3 is TGTGCCAGCAGTCCCGGACAGGGCTATAGCAATCAGCCCCAGCATTTT. The encoded protein is CASSPGQGYSNQPQHF.

The chain links TRBV5-6 to TRBJ1-2; perhaps TRBD1 as D (5 bases). Germline V gene lookup returns CDR1 SGHDT and CDR2 YYEEEE. V was clipped by 4 bases and J by 4 bases, with 14 bases between them. The CDR3 loop spans 14 amino acids. The CDR3 reads CASSPPGLSYGYTF. The CDR3 region has the DNA TGTGCCAGCAGCCCACCGGGACTCAGCTATGGCTACACCTTC.

CDR3 loop: CASSTGGTTYEQYF. The CDR3 DNA sequence: TGTGCCAGCAGCACGGGAGGGACCACCTACGAGCAGTACTTC. This rearrangement joins TRBV11-3 to TRBJ2-7; 8 bases line up with TRBD2. CDR3 length: 14 residues. In germline, CDR1 is SGHNT, CDR2 YENEEA. The V segment lost 5 bases and the J segment 2 bases; nucleotides outside the gene matches: 5. The full variable domain, with the rest looked up from reference TRBV11-3 and TRBJ2-7, is EAGVVQSPRYKIIEKKQPVAFWCNPISGHNTLYWYLQNLGQGPELLIRYENEEAVDDSQLPKDRFSAERLKGVDSTLKIQPAELGDSAVYLCASSTGGTTYEQYFGPGTRLTVT.

The chain recombines TRBV5-4 with TRBJ2-7; the match to TRBD2 covers 8 bases. The CDR3 consists of 14 residues. Germline assignment: CDR1 SGHNT and CDR2 YYREEE (reference sequence). V lost 6 bases to trimming and J lost 2 bases; unmatched junction nucleotides: 7. The CDR3 bases are TGTGCCAGCATGGTGGCGGGGGGAACCTACGAGCAGTACTTC. The encoded protein is CASMVAGGTYEQYF.

The V call is TRBV19, the J call TRBJ1-5; 8 bases fit TRBD1. Germline trimming cut 6 bases from V and 2 bases from J; bases unmatched to any gene: 6. There are 15 residues in the CDR3. Germline lookup yields CDR1 LNHDA and CDR2 SQIVND (reference sequence). CDR3 coding DNA: TGTGCCAGTAGAGAGGACAGGGAGGGCAATCAGCCCCAGCATTTT. Its protein is CASREDREGNQPQHF. The whole variable domain, filled in from reference TRBV19 and TRBJ1-5, reads DGGITQSPKYLFRKEGQNVTLSCEQNLNHDAMYWYRQDPGQGLRLIYYSQIVNDFQKGDIAEGYSVSREKKESFPLTVTSAQKNPTAFYLCASREDREGNQPQHFGDGTRLSIL.

V is TRBV25-1 and J is TRBJ1-2, with 8 bases that match TRBD1. From germline, CDR1 is MGHDK and CDR2 SYGVNS. This CDR3 comprises 16 residues. The ends lost 7 bases at V and 4 bases at J; junction bases unmatched: 14. CDR3 amino acids: CASMSAGGSGAYGYTF. The CDR3 DNA reads as TGTGCCAGCATGTCGGCAGGGGGCAGTGGGGCCTATGGCTACACCTTC.

The CDR3 DNA reads TGTGCCTCCGCCGGACAGGGATCAACTAATGAAAAACTGTTTTTT. Translating it yields CASAGQGSTNEKLFF. V is TRBV30 and J is TRBJ1-4; 8 bases agree with TRBD1. Trimming at V came to 7 bases and at J to 0 bases, leaving 7 bases not matched to a gene. CDR1 and CDR2 from the germline V gene are GTSNPN and SVGIG (reference sequence). The CDR3 runs to 15 residues.

The rearrangement uses TRBV6-1 and TRBJ2-1; 7 bases map to TRBD1. The CDR3 totals 14 residues. Germline loops: CDR1 MNHNS, CDR2 SASEGT. V shed 3 bases and J 4 bases; nucleotides not matched to a gene: 3. The CDR3 DNA reads TGTGCCAGCAGTGAGGCGACAGGGTACAATGAGCAGTTCTTC. Translated, it gives CASSEATGYNEQFF.

This chain uses TRBV29-1 with TRBJ2-7, with TRBD2 identical over 8 bases. CDR1 is SQVTM and CDR2 is ANQGSEA in the germline V gene. The junction had 9 bases not matched to a gene; V was cut back by 6 bases and J by 2 bases. The CDR3 is 14 amino acids. CDR3 coding DNA: TGCAGCGTGGTGCCAGCGGGAGCCCCCTACGAGCAGTACTTC. This sequence encodes CSVVPAGAPYEQYF.

J is TRBJ1-2 and V is TRBV23-1; TRBD1 matches 7 bases. TRBV23-1 is identified as an open reading frame with a role that is uncertain. Losses at the gene ends were 7 bases for V and 4 bases for J; bases not matched to a gene: 9. The CDR3 consists of 14 residues. CDR3 region: CASKDRPSIYGYTF. In DNA, the CDR3 is TGCGCCAGCAAGGACAGGCCATCGATCTATGGCTACACCTTC.

The chain has TRBV19 and TRBJ2-4, with TRBD2 matching over 11 bases. With 4 bases clipped from V and 0 bases from J, the junction kept 5 bases outside the gene matches. From germline, CDR1 is LNHDA and CDR2 SQIVND (reference sequence). CDR3 length: 17 residues. The CDR3 sequence: CASSTTGLAVAKNIQYF. The CDR3 DNA reads TGTGCCAGTAGTACTACGGGACTAGCGGTAGCCAAAAACATTCAGTACTTC.

V usage is TRBV5-6 and J usage is TRBJ2-2, with D uncertain. Germline values: CDR1 SGHDT, CDR2 YYEEEE. The CDR3 has 15 amino acids. V was cut by 0 bases and J by 4 bases, with 10 bases left in between. CDR3 coding DNA: TGTGCCAGCAGCTTGGTGATGGTGAGCACCGGGGAGCTGTTTTTT. This codes for CASSLVMVSTGELFF.

Relative to its sample, this clone is medium-sized. The J gene is TRBJ1-3, the V gene TRBV4-3, with D possibly being TRBD1 (5 bases). The CDR3 is 18 amino acids. Trimming stripped 4 bases from V and 0 bases from J, with 19 bases between. The germline gives CDR1 LGHNA, CDR2 YSLEER. In DNA, the CDR3 is TGCGCCAGCAGCCCGTACGTGGGGGGAGGGGACTCTGGAAACACCATATATTTT. This codes for CASSPYVGGGDSGNTIYF.

The rearrangement uses TRBV10-1 and TRBJ2-7; 7 bases are shared with TRBD1. The V and J ends lost 6 bases and 3 bases, in that order; junction bases with no gene match: 11. Per germline, CDR1 WNHNN and CDR2 SYGVQD (reference sequence). The CDR3 loop spans 15 amino acids. CDR3 residues: CASSDQGQQVYEQYF. The CDR3 DNA follows: TGCGCCAGCAGCGACCAGGGACAGCAAGTCTACGAGCAGTACTTC.

The chain joins TRBV11-2 to TRBJ2-5, with 11 bases matching TRBD1. Germline assignment: CDR1 SGHAT and CDR2 FQNNGV. V dropped 5 bases and J dropped 5; count of bases not matched to a gene: 7. The CDR3 is made up of 15 amino acids. CDR3 coding DNA: TGTGCCAGCAGCACCCGGACAGGGGGCCGGGAGACCCAGTACTTC. It specifies CASSTRTGGRETQYF.

The chain joins TRBV28 to TRBJ1-2; possibly TRBD1 for D (6 bases). Trimming left V 4 bases short and J 3 bases short, with 15 bases between. CDR3 length equals 15 residues. Germline CDR1 is MDHEN and CDR2 is SYDVKM. The CDR3 DNA is TGTGCCAGCAGTTCCCTTGCGGGGGCTGACTATGGCTACACCTTC. It specifies CASSSLAGADYGYTF.

DNA for the CDR3: TGTGCCAGTAGCCTGAGGGGACAGGGGGCGTCGGGTGAAAAACTGTTTTTT. It is translated as CASSLRGQGASGEKLFF. The V call is TRBV19, the J call TRBJ1-4; TRBD1 matches 12 bases. Per germline, CDR1 LNHDA and CDR2 SQIVND (reference sequence). V lost 6 bases and J lost 7; bases outside the gene matches: 12. This CDR3 region has 17 residues.

The chain recombines TRBV28 with TRBJ2-3; 9 nucleotides align to TRBD1. Germline CDR1 reads MDHEN; CDR2 reads SYDVKM. The CDR3 totals 16 residues. The V and J ends lost 4 bases and 4 bases, in that order; junction bases with no gene match: 9. The CDR3 region is CASSSYMDRGADTQYF. CDR3 nucleotide sequence: TGTGCCAGCAGTTCCTACATGGACAGGGGCGCAGATACGCAGTATTTT.

This chain links TRBV10-1 with TRBJ2-5; D gene uncertain. With 4 bases removed from V and 1 base from J, the gap between germline ends came to 7 bases. This CDR3 has 13 amino acids. CDR1 and CDR2 from the germline V gene are WNHNN and SYGVQD (reference sequence). The CDR3, as DNA: TGCGCCAGCAGTGTGGGCAGCCAAGAGACCCAGTACTTC. Amino acids: CASSVGSQETQYF.